This T cell receptor (beta chain) was identified in a study of T cells in Graves' hyperthyroidism and ophthalmopathy. The study's findings and limits: Ophthalmopathy was model-predicted a median roughly 6.5 months pre-onset.

This CDR3 is built from 14 residues. Trimming took off 2 bases at V and 1 base at J, with 8 bases between the two ends. Germline CDR1 and CDR2: LNHDA and SQIVND (reference sequence). Authors of the study amplified TCR beta CDR3 regions from RNA transcripts. First-round RT-PCR targeting the TCR CDR3 was performed with the HTBI primer set. One entry per CDR3 protein results from TCRdb running MiXCR on the multiplex PCR reads. The table shows fewer than 600,000 distinct CDR3 sequences, with under 15% occurring only once. Exclusion followed for patients with uncontrolled infection, other autoimmune disease, pregnancy or lactation. This clonotype was seen repeatedly, ten times or more. The antigen is not known.

This chain joins TRBV19 and TRBJ1-1; D uncertain. The TCR originated in a woman aged 18 to 35 with Graves' hyperthyroidism. The specimen sequenced was blood. The CDR3 sequence: CASSILPSNTEAFF. The CDR3 nucleotides read TGTGCCAGTAGTATACTTCCATCGAACACTGAAGCTTTCTTT. Using reference TRBV19 and TRBJ1-1 for the parts outside the CDR3, the full variable domain is DGGITQSPKYLFRKEGQNVTLSCEQNLNHDAMYWYRQDPGQGLRLIYYSQIVNDFQKGDIAEGYSVSREKKESFPLTVTSAQKNPTAFYLCASSILPSNTEAFFGQGTRLTVV.